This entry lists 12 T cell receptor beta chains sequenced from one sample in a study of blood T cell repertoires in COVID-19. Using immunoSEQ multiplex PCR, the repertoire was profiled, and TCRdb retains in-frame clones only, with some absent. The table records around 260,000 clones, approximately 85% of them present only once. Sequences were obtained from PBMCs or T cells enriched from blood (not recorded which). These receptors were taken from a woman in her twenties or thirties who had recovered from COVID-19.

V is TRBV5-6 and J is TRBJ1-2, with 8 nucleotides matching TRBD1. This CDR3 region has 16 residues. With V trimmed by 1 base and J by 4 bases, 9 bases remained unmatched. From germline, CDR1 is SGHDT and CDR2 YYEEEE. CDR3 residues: CASSLTGQGSLYGYTF. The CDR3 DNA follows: TGTGCCAGCAGCTTGACTGGACAGGGCTCCCTCTATGGCTACACCTTC.

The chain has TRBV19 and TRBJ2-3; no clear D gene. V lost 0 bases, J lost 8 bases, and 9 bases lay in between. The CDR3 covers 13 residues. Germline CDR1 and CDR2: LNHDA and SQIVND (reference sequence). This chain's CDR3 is CASSIETDSTQYF. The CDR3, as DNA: TGTGCCAGTAGTATAGAAACAGATAGTACGCAGTATTTT.

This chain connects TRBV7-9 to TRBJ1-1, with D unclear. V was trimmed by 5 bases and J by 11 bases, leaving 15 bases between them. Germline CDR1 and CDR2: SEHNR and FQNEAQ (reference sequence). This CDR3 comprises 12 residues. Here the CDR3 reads CASSPQTREAFF. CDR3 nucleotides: TGTGCCAGCAGCCCACAGACAAGGGAGGCTTTCTTT. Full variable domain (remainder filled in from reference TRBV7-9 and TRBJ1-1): DTGVSQNPRHKITKRGQNVTFRCDPISEHNRLYWYRQTLGQGPEFLTYFQNEAQLEKSRLLSDRFSAERPKGSFSTLEIQRTEQGDSAMYLCASSPQTREAFFGQGTRLTVV.

Here the CDR3 DNA reads TGCGCCAGCAGCTTGGGGGACACCTCCTACGAGCAGTACTTC. This sequence encodes CASSLGDTSYEQYF. The gene calls are TRBV5-1 and TRBJ2-7; tentative D call: TRBD1 (6 bases). The CDR3 consists of 14 residues. Trimming shortened V by 0 bases and J by 0 bases, and 7 bases separated the two germline ends. CDR1 and CDR2 from the germline V gene are SGHRS and YFSETQ.

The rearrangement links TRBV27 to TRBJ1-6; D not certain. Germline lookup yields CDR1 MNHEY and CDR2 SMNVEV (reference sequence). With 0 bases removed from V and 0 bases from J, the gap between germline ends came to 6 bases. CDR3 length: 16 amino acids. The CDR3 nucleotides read TGTGCCAGCAGTTTATCGTGGAGCTCCTATAATTCACCCCTCCACTTT. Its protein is CASSLSWSSYNSPLHF.

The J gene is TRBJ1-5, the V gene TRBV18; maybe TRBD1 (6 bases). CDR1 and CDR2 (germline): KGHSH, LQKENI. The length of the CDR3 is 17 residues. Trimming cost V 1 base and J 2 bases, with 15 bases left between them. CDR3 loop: CASSPQRTGSGNQPQHF. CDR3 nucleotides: TGTGCCAGCTCACCACAACGTACAGGGTCGGGCAATCAGCCCCAGCATTTT.

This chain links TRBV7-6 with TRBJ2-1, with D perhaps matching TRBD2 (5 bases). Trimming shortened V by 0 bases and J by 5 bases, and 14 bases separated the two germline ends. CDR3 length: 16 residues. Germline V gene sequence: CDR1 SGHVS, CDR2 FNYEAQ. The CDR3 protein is CASSLAGAFNNNEQFF. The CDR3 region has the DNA TGTGCCAGCAGCTTAGCGGGAGCTTTTAACAACAATGAGCAGTTCTTC.

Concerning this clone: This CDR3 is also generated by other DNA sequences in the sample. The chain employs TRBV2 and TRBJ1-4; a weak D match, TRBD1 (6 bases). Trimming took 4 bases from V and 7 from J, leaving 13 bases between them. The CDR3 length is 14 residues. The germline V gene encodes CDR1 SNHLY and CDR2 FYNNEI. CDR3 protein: CASSGGGAGEKLFF. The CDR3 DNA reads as TGTGCCAGCAGTGGGGGGGGCGCTGGTGAAAAACTGTTTTTT.

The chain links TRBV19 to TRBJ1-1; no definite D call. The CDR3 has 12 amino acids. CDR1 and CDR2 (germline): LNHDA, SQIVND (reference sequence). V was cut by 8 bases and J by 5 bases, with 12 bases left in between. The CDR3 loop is CASGRVRTEAFF. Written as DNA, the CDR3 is TGTGCCAGTGGTAGGGTGAGGACTGAAGCTTTCTTT.

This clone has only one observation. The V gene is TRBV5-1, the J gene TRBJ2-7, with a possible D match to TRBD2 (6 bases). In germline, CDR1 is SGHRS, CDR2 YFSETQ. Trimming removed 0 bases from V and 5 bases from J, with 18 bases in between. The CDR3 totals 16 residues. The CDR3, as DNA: TGCGCCAGCAGCTTGGAATGGGGAGGCGGTATGAACGAGCAGTACTTC. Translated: CASSLEWGGGMNEQYF.

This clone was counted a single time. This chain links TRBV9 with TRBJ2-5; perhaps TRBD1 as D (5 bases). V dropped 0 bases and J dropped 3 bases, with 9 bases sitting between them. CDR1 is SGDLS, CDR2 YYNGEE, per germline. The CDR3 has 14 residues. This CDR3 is CASSVVDSKETQYF. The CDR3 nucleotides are TGTGCCAGCAGCGTAGTAGACAGTAAAGAGACCCAGTACTTC.

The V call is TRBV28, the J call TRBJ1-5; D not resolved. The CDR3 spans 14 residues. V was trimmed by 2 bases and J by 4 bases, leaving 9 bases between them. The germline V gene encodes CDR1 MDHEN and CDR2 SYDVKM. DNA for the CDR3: TGTGCCAGCAGTTTAGTACAGAAAAATCAGCCCCAGCATTTT. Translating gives CASSLVQKNQPQHF. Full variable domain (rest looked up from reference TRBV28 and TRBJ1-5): DVKVTQSSRYLVKRTGEKVFLECVQDMDHENMFWYRQDPGLGLRLIYFSYDVKMKEKGDIPEGYSVSREKKERFSLILESASTNQTSMYLCASSLVQKNQPQHFGDGTRLSIL.